This TCR beta chain was observed in a study of identical twins. The CDR3 runs 12 residues. CDR1 SGHTA and CDR2 FQGNSA come from the germline V gene. This clonotype was found a few times. The junction and the germline gene differ at one end; a read error may be behind it. From the 5' RACE reads, TCRdb called clonotypes with MiXCR, one entry per CDR3 protein. The table lists approximately 470,000 distinct CDR3 sequences, approximately 14% of them singletons. The sample also formed part of further work on yellow fever vaccine responses in identical twins.

Sequencing was performed on CD4+ T cells sorted from blood. The sequence was collected from a woman aged 18-29 years in good health. V and J are TRBV7-2 and TRBJ1-2; D uncertain. CDR3 region: CASSPFVAAQEF. The CDR3 DNA reads TGTGCCAGCAGCCCGTTTGTGGCGGCTCAGGAGTTC. Supplemented by reference TRBV7-2 and TRBJ1-2, the full variable domain reads GAGVSQSPSNKVTEKGKDVELRCDPISGHTALYWYRQSLGQGLEFLIYFQGNSAPDKSGLPSDRFSAERTGGSVSTLTIQRTQQEDSAVYLCASSPFVAAQEFGSGTRLTVV.